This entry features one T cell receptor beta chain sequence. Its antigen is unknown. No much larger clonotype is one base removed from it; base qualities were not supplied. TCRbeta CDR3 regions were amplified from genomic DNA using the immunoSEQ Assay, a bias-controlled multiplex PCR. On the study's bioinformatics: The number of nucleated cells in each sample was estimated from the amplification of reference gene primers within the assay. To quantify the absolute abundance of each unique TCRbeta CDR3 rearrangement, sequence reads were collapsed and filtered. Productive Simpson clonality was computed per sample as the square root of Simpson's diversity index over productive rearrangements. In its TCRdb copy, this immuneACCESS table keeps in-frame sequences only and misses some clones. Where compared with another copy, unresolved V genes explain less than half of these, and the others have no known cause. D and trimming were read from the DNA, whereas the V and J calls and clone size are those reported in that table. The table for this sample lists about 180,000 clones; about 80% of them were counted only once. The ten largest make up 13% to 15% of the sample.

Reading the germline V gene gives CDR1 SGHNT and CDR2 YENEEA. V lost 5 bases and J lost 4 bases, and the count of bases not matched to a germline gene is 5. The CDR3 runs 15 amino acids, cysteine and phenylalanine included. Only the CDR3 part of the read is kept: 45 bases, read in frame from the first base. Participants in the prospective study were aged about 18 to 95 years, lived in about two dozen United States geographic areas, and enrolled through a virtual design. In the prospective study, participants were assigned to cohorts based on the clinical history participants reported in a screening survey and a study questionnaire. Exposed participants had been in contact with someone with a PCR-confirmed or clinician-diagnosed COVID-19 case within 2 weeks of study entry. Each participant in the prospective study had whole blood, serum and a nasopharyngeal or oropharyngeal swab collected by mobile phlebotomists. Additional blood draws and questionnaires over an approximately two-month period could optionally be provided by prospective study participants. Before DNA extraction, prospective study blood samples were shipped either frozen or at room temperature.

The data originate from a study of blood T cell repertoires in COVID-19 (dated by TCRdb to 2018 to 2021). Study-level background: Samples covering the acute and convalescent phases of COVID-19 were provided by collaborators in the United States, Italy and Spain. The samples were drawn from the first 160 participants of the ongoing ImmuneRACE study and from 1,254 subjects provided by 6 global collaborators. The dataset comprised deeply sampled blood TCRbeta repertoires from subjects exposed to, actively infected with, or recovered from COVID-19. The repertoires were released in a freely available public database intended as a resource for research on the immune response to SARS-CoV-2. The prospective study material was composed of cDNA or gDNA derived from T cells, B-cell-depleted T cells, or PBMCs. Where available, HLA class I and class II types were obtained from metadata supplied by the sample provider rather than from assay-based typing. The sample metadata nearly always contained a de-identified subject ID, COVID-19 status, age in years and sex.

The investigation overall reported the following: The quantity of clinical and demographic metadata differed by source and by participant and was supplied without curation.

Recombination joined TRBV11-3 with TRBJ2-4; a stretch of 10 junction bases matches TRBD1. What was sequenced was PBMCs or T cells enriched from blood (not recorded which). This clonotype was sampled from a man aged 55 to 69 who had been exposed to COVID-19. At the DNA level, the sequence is TGTGCCAGCAGCGTGCGGGACAGGGGTAAAAACATTCAGTACTTC. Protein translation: CASSVRDRGKNIQYF. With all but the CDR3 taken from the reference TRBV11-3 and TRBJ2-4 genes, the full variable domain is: EAGVVQSPRYKIIEKKQPVAFWCNPISGHNTLYWYLQNLGQGPELLIRYENEEAVDDSQLPKDRFSAERLKGVDSTLKIQPAELGDSAVYLCASSVRDRGKNIQYFGAGTRLSVL.